What follows are 15 T cell receptor beta chains derived from one specimen sequenced in a study of graft-versus-host responses after intestinal transplantation. For these receptors, no antigen is known. Data came from immunoSEQ multiplex PCR; TCRdb stores just in-frame clones and leaves some out. The sample yields tens of thousands of clones, around 92% seen once. Sequenced here: unstimulated CD8+ T cells sorted from spleen or lymph node cells, sampled before intestinal transplant. The receptors stem from a human donor who received an intestinal transplant.

V is TRBV27 and J is TRBJ2-1; 10 bases line up with TRBD1. There are 15 residues in the CDR3. Trimming took 2 bases from V and 3 from J; bases not matched to a gene: 1. Germline-derived CDR1 and CDR2 are MNHEY and SMNVEV (reference sequence). The chain's CDR3 is CASSLRTGGYNEQFF. CDR3 DNA: TGTGCCAGCAGTTTACGGACAGGGGGCTACAATGAGCAGTTCTTC.

V is TRBV28 and J is TRBJ2-7, with TRBD2 identical over 10 bases. This CDR3 region has 14 residues. After removal of 3 bases from V and 7 bases from J, the junction contained 6 bases not matched to a gene. Germline CDR1 and CDR2: MDHEN and SYDVKM. CDR3 sequence reads: CASSFSGGMEEQYF. For the CDR3, the DNA is TGTGCCAGCAGTTTTAGCGGGGGGATGGAGGAGCAGTACTTC.

The gene calls are TRBV27 and TRBJ2-1, with TRBD2 matching 12 bases. CDR1 MNHEY and CDR2 SMNVEV come from the germline V gene (reference sequence). The CDR3 spans 21 residues. V dropped 3 bases and J dropped 4; count of bases not matched to a gene: 19. The CDR3, as DNA: TGTGCCAGCAGTTTTTCCCCCGTGACTGTTCTAGCGGGAGGGACATACAATGAGCAGTTCTTC. It translates to CASSFSPVTVLAGGTYNEQFF.

V gene TRBV5-1 combines with J gene TRBJ2-7, with 10 bases fitting TRBD2. The junction had 14 bases not matched to a gene; V was cut back by 2 bases and J by 0 bases. The V gene's germline CDR1 is SGHRS and CDR2 YFSETQ. This CDR3 has 19 residues. The CDR3 DNA follows: TGCGCCAGCAGCTTTCGACCACAAGGACTAGCGGATAGCTCCTACGAGCAGTACTTC. The encoded protein is CASSFRPQGLADSSYEQYF.

This chain links TRBV30 with TRBJ1-6; perhaps TRBD1 as D (6 bases). V lost 0 bases and J lost 8, with 17 bases in between. CDR3 length: 16 amino acids. Germline values: CDR1 GTSNPN, CDR2 SVGIG (reference sequence). The CDR3 DNA follows: TGTGCCTGGAGTGTACTGGAAGGGGGTTGGGATTCACCCCTCCACTTT. This sequence encodes CAWSVLEGGWDSPLHF. Based on the CDR3 plus reference TRBV30 and TRBJ1-6, the full variable domain is SQTIHQWPATLVQPVGSPLSLECTVEGTSNPNLYWYRQAAGRGLQLLFYSVGIGQISSEVPQNLSASRPQDRQFILSSKKLLLSDSGFYLCAWSVLEGGWDSPLHFGNGTRLTVT.

The rearrangement joins TRBV5-1 to TRBJ2-7; TRBD1 matches at 10 bases. The CDR3 totals 14 residues. The ends lost 0 bases at V and 7 bases at J; junction bases unmatched: 4. Germline V lookup: CDR1 SGHRS, CDR2 YFSETQ. The CDR3 DNA sequence: TGCGCCAGCAGCTTGGGGACAGGGGGTGATGAGCAGTACTTC. This sequence encodes CASSLGTGGDEQYF.

This chain uses TRBV5-1 with TRBJ2-7, with a weak D call TRBD2 (5 bases). Trimming left V 7 bases short and J 9 bases short, with 20 bases between. Germline values: CDR1 SGHRS, CDR2 YFSETQ. The CDR3 has 13 residues. The CDR3 loop is CASARGRNEGQYF. CDR3 sequence (DNA): TGCGCCAGCGCCCGAGGCCGGAACGAGGGGCAGTACTTC.

The chain employs TRBV4-1 and TRBJ2-7, with TRBD1 matching 8 bases. V gave up 3 bases and J gave up 3 bases; unmatched junction bases: 10. This CDR3 is built from 16 residues. The germline gives CDR1 MGHRA, CDR2 YSYEKL. The CDR3 here is CASSQFGQGTVYEQYF. As DNA, the CDR3 is TGCGCCAGCAGCCAGTTTGGACAGGGTACTGTCTACGAGCAGTACTTC.

The chain has TRBV13 and TRBJ2-3, with D possibly TRBD2 on 5 matching bases. The CDR3 totals 16 residues. Germline loops: CDR1 PRHDT, CDR2 FYEKMQ (reference sequence). Trimming left V 5 bases short and J 1 base short, with 16 bases between. CDR3 coding DNA: TGTGCCAGCAGCCCCTCTACTAGGTTTCGCACAGATACGCAGTATTTT. This encodes CASSPSTRFRTDTQYF.

The rearrangement uses TRBV29-1 and TRBJ2-3; 10 positions agree with TRBD2. The ends lost 3 bases at V and 6 bases at J; junction bases unmatched: 9. The CDR3 contains 15 residues. Germline V gene sequence: CDR1 SQVTM, CDR2 ANQGSEA. Written as DNA, the CDR3 is TGCAGCGTTGAGCTCCTAGCGGGAGTGCTTGATACGCAGTATTTT. It is translated as CSVELLAGVLDTQYF.

This chain connects TRBV15 to TRBJ2-3; perhaps TRBD2 as D (6 bases). The CDR3 sequence is 14 residues long. Germline CDR1 is LNHNV and CDR2 is YYDKDF (reference sequence). V shed 3 bases and J shed 6 bases, with 13 bases lying between them. In nucleotides, the CDR3 is TGTGCCACCAGCAGGTCGCGGGGCCCCGATACGCAGTATTTT. Amino acid sequence: CATSRSRGPDTQYF. Variable domain in full (rest from reference TRBV15 and TRBJ2-3): DAMVIQNPRYQVTQFGKPVTLSCSQTLNHNVMYWYQQKSSQAPKLLFHYYDKDFNNEADTPDNFQSRRPNTSFCFLDIRSPGLGDTAMYLCATSRSRGPDTQYFGPGTRLTVL.

This rearrangement joins TRBV7-6 to TRBJ2-7; 7 bases are shared with TRBD1. The CDR3 consists of 16 residues. The V gene's germline CDR1 is SGHVS and CDR2 FNYEAQ. The V and J ends lost 0 bases and 2 bases, in that order; junction bases with no gene match: 7. The CDR3 bases are TGTGCCAGCAGCTTAGCGCCCCGACAGGGTCCCTACGAGCAGTACTTC. It translates to CASSLAPRQGPYEQYF.

V usage is TRBV29-1 and J usage is TRBJ1-1; D is possibly TRBD1 (6 bases). The V end lost 3 bases, the J end lost 6 bases, and 17 bases lay between the germline ends. The CDR3 runs to 14 residues. Germline V gene sequence: CDR1 SQVTM, CDR2 ANQGSEA. DNA for the CDR3: TGCAGCGTTGAGCCACAGGGCGTGGGGCCTGAAGCTTTCTTT. As protein: CSVEPQGVGPEAFF.

The chain combines TRBV7-8 with TRBJ1-1, with D possibly TRBD1 on 5 matching bases. This CDR3 region has 15 residues. V was cut by 6 bases and J by 3 bases, with 17 bases left in between. Looked up from germline, CDR1 is SGHVS and CDR2 is FQNEAQ. The CDR3 DNA is TGTGCCAGCAGGCTCGGGGGGATCGCGGACACTGAAGCTTTCTTT. Its translation is CASRLGGIADTEAFF.

The gene calls are TRBV2 and TRBJ1-1; D gene uncertain. V was clipped by 4 bases and J by 0 bases, with 21 bases between them. The CDR3 is 18 residues long. In germline, CDR1 is SNHLY, CDR2 FYNNEI. CDR3 sequence reads: CASSVIRGRGPMNTEAFF. CDR3 DNA: TGTGCCAGCAGTGTTATTCGGGGTCGAGGGCCCATGAACACTGAAGCTTTCTTT.